Included here is one T cell receptor (beta chain) sequence, with context. The CDR3 consists of 14 residues. Germline V gene data show CDR1 as MDHEN and CDR2 as SYDVKM. V dropped 6 bases and J dropped 0 bases, with 8 bases sitting between them. This specimen belongs to a study of blood T cell repertoires in COVID-19. About the study: Both acute and convalescent COVID-19 samples were obtained from the United States, Italy and Spain. Sources were T cells, B-cell-depleted T cells, or PBMCs; the material itself was cDNA or gDNA.

In the authors' workflow: Researchers report that nucleated cell counts were estimated from reference gene primer amplification. Here immunoSEQ multiplex PCR was the method, and the copy in TCRdb shows in-frame clones only, minus some. From that table come the V and J calls and clone size; the DNA was used to work out D and trimming. The sample has 45,000 or so clones, roughly 80% seen once. The specimen was peripheral blood. The sequence came from a human donor in a cohort sampled during active COVID-19. The chain recombines TRBV28 with TRBJ1-4; TRBD1 is a possible D gene (5 bases). CDR3 DNA: TGTGCCAGCAGAAGGGGTGCAACTAATGAAAAACTGTTTTTT. Amino acids: CASRRGATNEKLFF.